These 25 T cell receptor beta chains were all obtained from the same sample, sequenced in a study of shared clonotypes between healthy human individuals (dated by TCRdb to about 2020). The library was prepared using the immunoSEQ multiplex PCR assay. Here the immuneACCESS table is served through TCRdb, limited to in-frame sequences with V and J called. Missing clones are a known gap in these copies; in checked studies unresolved V genes cover under half, and the rest lacks a known reason. This sample has about 490,000 clones in its table, and approximately 79% of those were observed once. The top ten clonotypes cover about 12% of the sample. Sequencing was performed on PBMCs. Receptor source: a woman aged 40 to 50 in good health. Some clones in this sample may be carry-over from other donors' samples.

The rearrangement uses TRBV7-3 and TRBJ2-1; possible D gene TRBD2, 6 bases. Germline values: CDR1 SGHTA, CDR2 FQGTGA. The V and J ends lost 2 bases and 7 bases respectively, with 15 bases between them. This CDR3 has 15 residues. In DNA, the CDR3 is TGTGCCAGCAGCTTAGGGAGGCCCCAGTGGAATGAGCAGTTCTTC. Translated, it gives CASSLGRPQWNEQFF.

This clone showed up just once. CDR3 residues: CASRRGQGNNSPLHF. The CDR3 DNA follows: TGTGCCAGCCGGCGGGGGCAGGGTAATAATTCACCCCTCCACTTT. The chain carries TRBV2 and TRBJ1-6; D perhaps matches TRBD1 (6 bases). V was clipped by 8 bases and J by 5 bases, with 16 bases between them. Germline CDR1 and CDR2: SNHLY and FYNNEI. The CDR3 runs 15 residues.

V usage is TRBV18 and J usage is TRBJ2-6; tentative D call: TRBD2 (7 bases). Germline loops: CDR1 KGHSH, CDR2 LQKENI. The V end was cut by 4 bases, the J end by 0 bases, with 10 bases between. The CDR3 is 16 residues long. The CDR3 loop is CASSQGGSSGANVLTF. The CDR3 nucleotides are TGTGCCAGCTCACAGGGGGGGAGCTCTGGGGCCAACGTCCTGACTTTC. The entire variable domain, with the rest obtained from reference TRBV18 and TRBJ2-6, is as follows: NAGVMQNPRHLVRRRGQEARLRCSPMKGHSHVYWYRQLPEEGLKFMVYLQKENIIDESGMPKERFSAEFPKEGPSILRIQQVVRGDSAAYFCASSQGGSSGANVLTFGAGSRLTVL.

The V gene is TRBV7-8, the J gene TRBJ2-6; either TRBD1 or TRBD2 may supply D (5 bases each). V was pared by 1 base and J by 4 bases, with 11 bases between. CDR1 and CDR2 from the germline V gene are SGHVS and FQNEAQ. CDR3 size: 16 residues. The CDR3 nucleotides read TGTGCCAGCAGCTTAGTGTGGGGGTCCGGGGCCAACGTCCTGACTTTC. This translates into CASSLVWGSGANVLTF.

This clone was observed a handful of times. The V and J genes are TRBV6-1 and TRBJ2-2; possibly TRBD2 for D (7 bases). Germline V lookup: CDR1 MNHNS, CDR2 SASEGT. This CDR3 is 16 amino acids long. Trimming stripped 2 bases from V and 2 bases from J, with 12 bases between. The CDR3 loop reads CASSEMGGRNTGELFF. The CDR3 DNA sequence: TGTGCCAGCAGTGAAATGGGGGGGCGTAACACCGGGGAGCTGTTTTTT.

CDR3 coding DNA: TGTGCCAGCAGCTTAGACCGTTCAGCAGGGTTTCATGAGCAGTTCTTC. This translates into CASSLDRSAGFHEQFF. This rearrangement joins TRBV7-2 to TRBJ2-1; perhaps TRBD1 as D (5 bases). Trimming stripped 1 base from V and 8 bases from J, with 18 bases between. Per germline, CDR1 SGHTA and CDR2 FQGNSA. This CDR3 is built from 16 residues.

Details on this clone: Other DNA sequences in this specimen translate into the identical CDR3. This rearrangement joins TRBV28 to TRBJ2-7, with 7 bases aligning to TRBD2. The CDR3 contains 15 residues. The germline CDR1 and CDR2 sequences are MDHEN and SYDVKM. V dropped 6 bases and J dropped 3; count of bases not matched to a gene: 11. The DNA for the CDR3 is TGTGCCAGCAGCCCCGGGACTAATCTTCTCTACGAGCAGTACTTC. Its protein product is CASSPGTNLLYEQYF. Drawing the rest from reference TRBV28 and TRBJ2-7, the complete variable domain is DVKVTQSSRYLVKRTGEKVFLECVQDMDHENMFWYRQDPGLGLRLIYFSYDVKMKEKGDIPEGYSVSREKKERFSLILESASTNQTSMYLCASSPGTNLLYEQYFGPGTRLTVT.

The chain links TRBV30 to TRBJ2-7; 7 positions match TRBD1. CDR3 length: 12 residues. V dropped 8 bases and J dropped 3; count of bases not matched to a gene: 7. Looked up from germline, CDR1 is GTSNPN and CDR2 is SVGIG (reference sequence). The CDR3 bases are TGTGCCCTACGACAGGGACGCTACGAGCAGTACTTC. This sequence encodes CALRQGRYEQYF.

The CDR3 bases are TGTGCCAGCAGTGTATCAGGGGGGCAGGACTACAATGAGCAGTTCTTC. Translating gives CASSVSGGQDYNEQFF. The chain uses TRBV25-1 and TRBJ2-1, with D tentatively TRBD1 (7 bases). Trimming took off 4 bases at V and 3 bases at J, with 16 bases between the two ends. Germline CDR1 reads MGHDK; CDR2 reads SYGVNS. The CDR3 covers 16 residues.

The V and J genes are TRBV7-3 and TRBJ2-2; 7 bases fit TRBD1. The CDR3 contains 15 residues. J gave up 4 bases and V 5 bases, and 7 bases lay outside the gene matches. Germline values: CDR1 SGHTA, CDR2 FQGTGA. In nucleotides, the CDR3 is TGTGCCAGCAGCCTTAGACAGGGACCCACCGGGGAGCTGTTTTTT. Residues: CASSLRQGPTGELFF.

The chain links TRBV4-1 to TRBJ2-1, with 9 nucleotides matching TRBD2. The germline V gene has CDR1 MGHRA and CDR2 YSYEKL. Trimming removed 5 bases from V and 4 bases from J; junction bases left unmatched: 18. This CDR3 is 19 amino acids long. The CDR3 DNA follows: TGCGCCAGCAGCTCCTATCCTAGGGGGGTGACTAGCGGATACAATGAGCAGTTCTTC. This encodes CASSSYPRGVTSGYNEQFF.

V usage is TRBV19 and J usage is TRBJ1-1, with TRBD1 as a possible D gene (5 bases). CDR1 and CDR2 (germline): LNHDA, SQIVND (reference sequence). CDR3 length: 15 residues. The V and J ends lost 3 bases and 3 bases respectively, with 14 bases between them. CDR3 sequence (DNA): TGTGCCAGTAGTATTGGGACGAGAACGGACACTGAAGCTTTCTTT. As protein: CASSIGTRTDTEAFF.

The chain couples TRBV5-1 to TRBJ2-1; D is undetermined. The germline V gene encodes CDR1 SGHRS and CDR2 YFSETQ. There are 15 residues in the CDR3. V was cut by 5 bases and J by 2 bases, with 14 bases left in between. The CDR3 DNA sequence: TGCGCCAGCAGTCCCGACCTTAAAGCCTACAATGAGCAGTTCTTC. It yields the protein CASSPDLKAYNEQFF. The complete variable domain, with remaining parts taken from reference TRBV5-1 and TRBJ2-1, reads KAGVTQTPRYLIKTRGQQVTLSCSPISGHRSVSWYQQTPGQGLQFLFEYFSETQRNKGNFPGRFSGRQFSNSRSEMNVSTLELGDSALYLCASSPDLKAYNEQFFGPGTRLTVL.

The rearrangement joins TRBV5-1 to TRBJ2-5; 7 positions agree with TRBD2. This CDR3 contains 16 residues. V trimming: 0 bases; J trimming: 4 bases; junction bases outside the gene matches: 9. Germline loops: CDR1 SGHRS, CDR2 YFSETQ. For the CDR3, the DNA is TGCGCCAGCAGCTTGGAGGCGCGGGGGATTGGAGAGACCCAGTACTTC. Protein sequence: CASSLEARGIGETQYF.

This chain links TRBV19 with TRBJ2-7, with 7 nucleotides matching TRBD1. The CDR3 has 14 amino acids. Trimming cost V 3 bases and J 6 bases; bases outside gene matches: 8. Germline V gives CDR1 LNHDA, CDR2 SQIVND (reference sequence). The CDR3: CASSMTGQLLEQYF. CDR3 coding DNA: TGTGCCAGTAGTATGACGGGACAGTTACTCGAGCAGTACTTC.

The V call is TRBV19, the J call TRBJ1-6, with 7 bases lining up with TRBD1. Germline CDR1 reads LNHDA; CDR2 reads SQIVND (reference sequence). The CDR3 runs to 16 residues. The V segment lost 5 bases and the J segment 7 bases; nucleotides outside the gene matches: 11. The CDR3 DNA reads as TGTGCCAGTAGTTCCCGACAGGGTCACCTGAATTCACCCCTCCACTTT. The encoded protein is CASSSRQGHLNSPLHF.

This clone has more than one count but fewer than ten. The chain couples TRBV11-3 to TRBJ2-7; 8 bases are a match to TRBD1. In germline, CDR1 is SGHNT, CDR2 YENEEA. Trimming removed 2 bases from V and 3 bases from J; junction bases left unmatched: 6. This CDR3 is built from 15 residues. CDR3 coding DNA: TGTGCCAGCAGCTTACCAGGGGGCACGGGCTACGAGCAGTACTTC. It is translated as CASSLPGGTGYEQYF.

This chain uses TRBV11-3 with TRBJ2-3; the D gene is possibly TRBD1 (5 bases). The length of the CDR3 is 14 residues. The V gene's germline CDR1 is SGHNT and CDR2 YENEEA. Between the trimmed V and J ends, which lost 3 bases and 2 bases, there was a span of 9 bases. CDR3 nucleotides: TGTGCCAGCAGCTTTGAAGGGGTCACAGATACGCAGTATTTT. It is translated as CASSFEGVTDTQYF.

V is TRBV6-5 and J is TRBJ2-2; 8 nucleotides align to TRBD1. CDR1 is MNHEY, CDR2 SVGAGI, per germline. This CDR3 contains 14 residues. Trimming removed 4 bases from V and 4 bases from J; junction bases left unmatched: 2. The CDR3 loop reads CASSFRGLTGELFF. Written as DNA, the CDR3 is TGTGCCAGCAGTTTCAGGGGGCTCACCGGGGAGCTGTTTTTT.

The chain links TRBV27 to TRBJ2-1; 7 bases match TRBD2. CDR1 and CDR2 (germline): MNHEY, SMNVEV (reference sequence). The CDR3 is made up of 15 amino acids. V was clipped by 5 bases and J by 0 bases; unmatched bases: 4. The CDR3 nucleotides read TGTGCCAGCAGTAGCCTAGCGGTCTCCTACAATGAGCAGTTCTTC. Translated, it gives CASSSLAVSYNEQFF.

Of note for this clone: Just one base apart from a much larger clone, this may be a read error. The chain recombines TRBV4-3 with TRBJ2-1, with 12 bases identical to TRBD2. This CDR3 is built from 17 residues. The germline V gene has CDR1 LGHNA and CDR2 YSLEER. V lost 6 bases to trimming and J lost 5 bases; unmatched junction nucleotides: 11. CDR3 in amino acids: CASRNLAGGPKHNEQFF. CDR3 sequence (DNA): TGCGCCAGCAGAAATCTAGCGGGAGGGCCGAAGCACAATGAGCAGTTCTTC.

The V and J genes are TRBV19 and TRBJ2-7, with 7 bases lining up with TRBD2. The length of the CDR3 is 15 residues. Germline-derived CDR1 and CDR2 are LNHDA and SQIVND (reference sequence). V trimming: 3 bases; J trimming: 0 bases; junction bases outside the gene matches: 5. This chain's CDR3 is CASSIGLAVSYEQYF. The CDR3 coding sequence is TGTGCCAGTAGTATCGGTCTAGCGGTCTCCTACGAGCAGTACTTC.

This clone has ten or more counts. Other nucleotide sequences in the sample specify the same CDR3. The J gene is TRBJ2-7, the V gene TRBV25-1, with TRBD1 matching over 11 bases. The germline V gene encodes CDR1 MGHDK and CDR2 SYGVNS. After removal of 3 bases from V and 3 bases from J, the junction contained 4 bases not matched to a gene. The CDR3 runs to 15 residues. CDR3 sequence: CASSEFGTGGYEQYF. In DNA form, the CDR3 reads TGTGCCAGCAGTGAGTTCGGGACAGGGGGCTACGAGCAGTACTTC.

The gene calls are TRBV10-1 and TRBJ2-1, with 8 bases aligning to TRBD2. With V trimmed by 5 bases and J by 7 bases, 1 base remained unmatched. The CDR3 is 12 amino acids. The germline CDR1 and CDR2 sequences are WNHNN and SYGVQD (reference sequence). The CDR3 nucleotides read TGCGCCAGCAGTACTAGCGGTAATGAGCAGTTCTTC. It yields the protein CASSTSGNEQFF.

The chain is built from TRBV4-2 and TRBJ2-1; 9 bases line up with TRBD2. Unmatched junction bases numbered 6, after V lost 0 bases and J lost 9 bases. This CDR3 is built from 15 residues. Germline V gene sequence: CDR1 LGHNA, CDR2 YNFKEQ. The CDR3, as DNA: TGTGCCAGCAGCCAAGATGCGGGAGGGCCGTTTGAGCAGTTCTTC. It codes for CASSQDAGGPFEQFF.